This entry lists 21 T cell receptor beta chains sequenced from one sample in a study of patients and donors after allogeneic stem cell transplantation. TCRdb re-called the RT-PCR reads with MiXCR, one entry per CDR3 protein. Of about 960,000 distinct CDR3 sequences in the sample, about a sixth were seen once. The sample comprised blood, either unsorted or a sorted T cell fraction (not recorded which). These receptors came from a human donor who was either an allogeneic HSCT recipient or a stem cell or donor lymphocyte infusion donor (not recorded which). It is not recorded whose cells these are; they may come from a transplant donor.

The V gene is TRBV6-5, the J gene TRBJ1-6; D ambiguous. The CDR3 runs to 14 residues. Germline CDR1 MNHEY, CDR2 SVGAGI. Trimming took off 0 bases at V and 9 bases at J, with 9 bases between the two ends. Here the CDR3 reads CASSYSGRGSPLHF. CDR3 DNA sequence: TGTGCCAGCAGTTACTCGGGCCGGGGTTCACCCCTCCACTTT.

The V gene is TRBV9, the J gene TRBJ2-5, with D hard to call. This CDR3 is built from 13 residues. The V end was cut by 2 bases, the J end by 4 bases, with 9 bases between. Germline-derived CDR1 and CDR2 are SGDLS and YYNGEE. The CDR3 region has the DNA TGTGCCAGCAGCGTCCCAGGATCAGAGACCCAGTACTTC. Protein: CASSVPGSETQYF.

The chain combines TRBV4-1 with TRBJ1-1, with D possibly being TRBD1 (6 bases). The V gene's germline CDR1 is MGHRA and CDR2 YSYEKL. V gave up 6 bases and J gave up 3 bases, with 14 bases separating them. The CDR3 loop spans 14 amino acids. CDR3 sequence reads: CASRLHRADTEAFF. The CDR3 DNA reads as TGCGCCAGCAGGCTGCACAGGGCGGACACTGAAGCTTTCTTT.

The CDR3 here is CASSQDGGGETQYF. Written as DNA, the CDR3 is TGCGCCAGCAGCCAAGACGGTGGGGGAGAGACCCAGTACTTC. V usage is TRBV4-3 and J usage is TRBJ2-5; D assignment may be TRBD1 or TRBD2 (5 bases each). Germline V gene sequence: CDR1 LGHNA, CDR2 YSLEER. This CDR3 spans 14 amino acids. The V end was cut by 0 bases, the J end by 4 bases, with 9 bases between.

This chain joins TRBV12-3 or TRBV12-4 and TRBJ1-2; 7 positions agree with TRBD1. This CDR3 is 13 amino acids long. The J segment lost 4 bases and the V segment lost 6 bases, leaving 5 bases of the junction unmatched. Here the CDR3 DNA reads TGTGCCAGCAGCAAGGACAGGATCTATGGCTACACCTTC. It yields the protein CASSKDRIYGYTF.

In this sample, this clonotype turned up a few times. This chain links TRBV2 with TRBJ2-7, with D perhaps matching TRBD1 or TRBD2 (5 bases each). The CDR3 runs 13 residues. V was clipped by 11 bases and J by 6 bases, with 20 bases between them. The germline gives CDR1 SNHLY, CDR2 FYNNEI. The CDR3 loop is CAGQPGEGREQYF. The CDR3 DNA reads as TGTGCCGGACAACCGGGCGAGGGACGCGAGCAGTACTTC.

This clonotype was detected many times. The gene calls are TRBV12-3 or TRBV12-4 and TRBJ1-2, with D possibly being TRBD1 (5 bases). Trimming shortened V by 5 bases and J by 8 bases, and 12 bases separated the two germline ends. The CDR3 runs 12 residues. This CDR3 reads CASSPPRDGYTF. The CDR3, as DNA: TGTGCCAGCAGTCCTCCCAGGGACGGCTACACCTTC.

V gene TRBV20-1 combines with J gene TRBJ2-3; D tentatively reads TRBD1 or TRBD2 (5 bases each). The germline V and J ends were trimmed by 1 base and 0 bases, with 5 bases remaining between them. The CDR3 has 13 amino acids. Germline V CDR1 and CDR2: DFQATT, SNEGSKA (reference sequence). Here the CDR3 reads CSARGDSTDTQYF. The CDR3 coding sequence is TGCAGTGCTAGAGGGGACAGCACAGATACGCAGTATTTT.

This clonotype appeared a few times. J is TRBJ1-1 and V is TRBV4-2; unclear D gene. This CDR3 has 15 residues. The germline CDR1 and CDR2 sequences are LGHNA and YNFKEQ. The V and J ends lost 5 bases and 1 base respectively, with 14 bases between them. The CDR3 loop is CASSESFRQNTEAFF. The DNA of the CDR3 is TGTGCCAGCAGCGAATCGTTTCGGCAGAACACTGAAGCTTTCTTT.

This clonotype has only a few counts. The V and J genes are TRBV11-2 and TRBJ2-1, with TRBD2 identical over 8 bases. Trimming cost V 4 bases and J 5 bases; bases outside gene matches: 7. The CDR3 is 15 residues long. Germline V gene lookup returns CDR1 SGHAT and CDR2 FQNNGV. The CDR3 spells CASSSLSGAHNEQFF. The CDR3, as DNA: TGTGCCAGCAGCTCGCTTAGCGGGGCCCACAATGAGCAGTTCTTC.

This clonotype was counted between two and nine times. The chain uses TRBV27 and TRBJ2-6; D perhaps matches TRBD1 (5 bases). Germline CDR1 is MNHEY and CDR2 is SMNVEV (reference sequence). V lost 7 bases, J lost 2 bases, and 21 bases lay in between. This CDR3 spans 18 amino acids. This chain's CDR3 is CASTPSRGRLTGANVLTF. CDR3 nucleotide sequence: TGTGCCAGCACTCCCTCTAGGGGTCGGCTGACTGGGGCCAACGTCCTGACTTTC.

This clonotype was counted between two and nine times. This chain links TRBV29-1 with TRBJ2-2; D not resolved. The CDR3 sequence is 13 residues long. Trimming cost V 6 bases and J 4 bases, with 12 bases left between them. Germline values: CDR1 SQVTM, CDR2 ANQGSEA. This chain's CDR3 is CSVQWQLTGELFF. The CDR3 nucleotides are TGCAGCGTCCAGTGGCAGCTCACCGGGGAGCTGTTTTTT.

This clonotype came up many times. The V call is TRBV12-5, the J call TRBJ1-5; 10 nucleotides agree with TRBD1. The CDR3 totals 17 residues. The V gene end was trimmed by 5 bases and the J gene end by 7 bases; junction bases not matched to a gene: 14. Germline V lookup: CDR1 LGHNT, CDR2 FRNRAP. CDR3 DNA: TGTGCTAGTGGTAGCACTGCCGGGACAGGGGTTTCCCAGCCCCAGCATTTT. Encoded protein: CASGSTAGTGVSQPQHF.

CDR3 sequence (DNA): TGTGCCAGCAGCTTAGCATGGCGGGAGTCCAACGAGCAGTACTTC. It codes for CASSLAWRESNEQYF. The V gene is TRBV11-2, the J gene TRBJ2-7, with 7 bases aligning to TRBD2. V lost 1 base to trimming and J lost 5 bases; unmatched junction nucleotides: 8. The CDR3 consists of 15 residues. Germline CDR1 is SGHAT and CDR2 is FQNNGV.

The chain couples TRBV6-1 to TRBJ2-7, with D possibly matching TRBD1 (6 bases). Per germline, CDR1 MNHNS and CDR2 SASEGT. The CDR3 is 14 amino acids. The V end lost 5 bases, the J end lost 3 bases, and 14 bases lay between the germline ends. The CDR3 DNA follows: TGTGCCAGCAGTCCATCGGACAGCTTCTACGAGCAGTACTTC. This gives the protein CASSPSDSFYEQYF.

The V gene is TRBV5-1, the J gene TRBJ2-1, with 8 bases fitting TRBD2. The trim removed 0 bases at V and 5 bases at J, leaving 7 bases unmatched. Germline CDR1 SGHRS, CDR2 YFSETQ. This CDR3 region has 16 residues. CDR3 protein: CASSLAGTSGHNEQFF. The CDR3 DNA reads TGCGCCAGCAGCTTGGCCGGTACTAGCGGTCACAATGAGCAGTTCTTC.

This clonotype came up a few times. The chain has TRBV21-1 and TRBJ2-7; TRBD1 is the table's D call, not checked against the DNA. TRBV21-1 is listed as a pseudogene. The CDR3 contains 16 residues. The CDR3 DNA follows: TGTGCCAGCAGCAAAGGGGCCGGGACACCTCATTACGAGCAGTACTTC. The encoded protein is CASSKGAGTPHYEQYF.

This clonotype has only a few counts. The chain employs TRBV5-6 and TRBJ2-2; TRBD2 matches at 11 bases. CDR1 is SGHDT and CDR2 is YYEEEE in the germline V gene. The CDR3 consists of 20 residues. The V and J ends lost 0 bases and 7 bases, in that order; junction bases with no gene match: 17. The CDR3 spells CASSLVGGETTSGSVGELFF. The CDR3 nucleotides read TGTGCCAGCAGCTTGGTTGGGGGAGAGACCACTAGCGGGAGCGTCGGGGAGCTGTTTTTT.

The chain has TRBV6-1 and TRBJ2-7; D unresolved. V gave up 5 bases and J gave up 0 bases, with 17 bases separating them. This CDR3 is built from 16 residues. CDR1 is MNHNS, CDR2 SASEGT, per germline. DNA for the CDR3: TGTGCCAGCAGTAGAAGTCCTTCAAAGAGCTCCTACGAGCAGTACTTC. Amino acids: CASSRSPSKSSYEQYF.

This clonotype was found many times. V is TRBV12-3 or TRBV12-4 and J is TRBJ1-1; weak D call: TRBD1 (6 bases). The CDR3 consists of 16 residues. The V and J ends lost 5 bases and 4 bases respectively, with 20 bases between them. The CDR3 sequence: CASSHPGQYSGTEAFF. As DNA, the CDR3 is TGTGCCAGCAGTCACCCGGGACAATATTCTGGCACTGAAGCTTTCTTT.

This clonotype occurred a few times. V is TRBV24-1 and J is TRBJ2-5; a weak D match, TRBD2 (5 bases). Trimming shortened V by 2 bases and J by 9 bases, and 21 bases separated the two germline ends. Germline V gene lookup returns CDR1 KGHDR and CDR2 SFDVKD. The CDR3 is made up of 16 amino acids. In DNA, the CDR3 is TGTGCCACCAGTGATTCACTACACGGACTCGCCTCCGCCCAGTACTTC. Encoded protein: CATSDSLHGLASAQYF.